The 28 T cell receptor beta chains below come from one sample, sequenced in a study of identical twins. One entry per CDR3 protein, called by TCRdb with MiXCR from the 5' RACE reads. Of roughly 750,000 distinct CDR3 sequences in the sample, 21% are singletons; the top ten hold roughly 4%. A further study also used this sample, focusing on T cells expressing NK-cell markers.

Sequencing used PBMCs. These receptors came from a woman between 18 and 29 years old in good health.

This clonotype was detected a few times. The chain employs TRBV20-1 and TRBJ2-3; TRBD2 agrees at 13 bases. In germline, CDR1 is DFQATT, CDR2 SNEGSKA (reference sequence). V lost 8 bases, J lost 4 bases, and 9 bases stayed unmatched. The CDR3 consists of 15 residues. The CDR3 nucleotides read TGCAGTCAGGGACTAGCGGGACTCTTGCCAGATACGCAGTATTTT. Translation gives CSQGLAGLLPDTQYF.

There are a few counts of this clonotype. J is TRBJ2-2 and V is TRBV15; 7 bases fit TRBD1. V was clipped by 8 bases and J by 4 bases; unmatched bases: 4. The CDR3 has 13 amino acids. The germline V gene encodes CDR1 LNHNV and CDR2 YYDKDF (reference sequence). CDR3 sequence reads: CATPGQITGELFF. The CDR3 DNA sequence: TGTGCCACCCCGGGACAGATCACCGGGGAGCTGTTTTTT.

The V call is TRBV7-9, the J call TRBJ2-7, with TRBD2 matching 10 bases. CDR1 and CDR2 (germline): SEHNR, FQNEAQ (reference sequence). The J segment lost 4 bases and the V segment lost 5 bases, leaving 11 bases of the junction unmatched. The CDR3 runs 16 residues. The CDR3 loop reads CASSQRPGTSAYEQYF. The CDR3 bases are TGTGCCAGCAGCCAGAGACCCGGGACTAGCGCTTACGAGCAGTACTTC.

This clonotype was recorded a few times. V usage is TRBV20-1 and J usage is TRBJ2-7, with 9 bases fitting TRBD1. Losses at the gene ends were 4 bases for V and 2 bases for J; bases not matched to a gene: 3. From germline, CDR1 is DFQATT and CDR2 SNEGSKA (reference sequence). This CDR3 region has 13 residues. The CDR3 DNA reads TGCAGTGCTAACCGACAGGGGGCCTACGAGCAGTACTTC. This sequence encodes CSANRQGAYEQYF.

Note on this clonotype: Sequence at one end of the junction differs from germline and may be a read error. The chain couples TRBV12-3 or TRBV12-4 to TRBJ2-3; D not resolved. The CDR3 consists of 15 residues. The CDR3 region has the DNA TGTGCCAGCACTTGGACCGGCCGACGCTCAGATATGCAGTATTTT. Its translation is CASTWTGRRSDMQYF.

Only a few counts were recorded for this clonotype. The chain combines TRBV29-1 with TRBJ2-1; D unresolved. The CDR3 spans 12 residues. V was shortened by 3 bases and J by 7 bases, with 10 bases between the two germline ends. The germline V gene has CDR1 SQVTM and CDR2 ANQGSEA. This chain's CDR3 is CSVDSRPNEQFF. DNA for the CDR3: TGCAGCGTTGATAGTAGGCCAAATGAGCAGTTCTTC.

This chain connects TRBV6-5 to TRBJ2-1; TRBD2 matches 10 bases. The CDR3 spans 16 residues. In germline, CDR1 is MNHEY, CDR2 SVGAGI. V lost 0 bases and J lost 7; bases outside the gene matches: 6. The CDR3 reads CASSYSERGGRNEQFF. The CDR3 DNA sequence: TGTGCCAGCAGTTACTCGGAGCGGGGGGGCCGGAATGAGCAGTTCTTC.

This clonotype was observed a few times. This chain links TRBV12-3 or TRBV12-4 with TRBJ1-5, with a possible D match to TRBD1 (6 bases). Trimming stripped 6 bases from V and 0 bases from J, with 12 bases between. The CDR3 loop spans 15 amino acids. In nucleotides, the CDR3 is TGTGCCAGCAGGAGGTTGGACAGTAGCAATCAGCCCCAGCATTTT. Protein product: CASRRLDSSNQPQHF.

This clonotype was counted ten times or more. The chain employs TRBV4-1 and TRBJ1-5; no clear D gene. Trimming removed 0 bases at V and 6 bases at J, with 6 bases between. The CDR3 has 13 residues. Germline CDR1 is MGHRA and CDR2 is YSYEKL. CDR3 sequence reads: CASSQDPRQPQHF. The CDR3 DNA reads as TGCGCCAGCAGCCAAGATCCTCGTCAGCCCCAGCATTTT.

This clonotype was found many times. The chain couples TRBV11-2 to TRBJ2-1; D is uncertain. The V and J ends lost 0 bases and 0 bases respectively, with 12 bases between them. Per the germline V gene, CDR1 is SGHAT and CDR2 is FQNNGV. CDR3 length: 17 amino acids. Here the CDR3 reads CASSLERSRSSYNEQFF. CDR3 nucleotide sequence: TGTGCCAGCAGCTTAGAACGAAGCCGTAGCTCCTACAATGAGCAGTTCTTC.

The sample holds many counts of this clonotype. The chain has TRBV10-3 and TRBJ2-2, with D unclear. CDR1 ENHRY and CDR2 SYGVKD come from the germline V gene. The CDR3 is 14 amino acids. The V end was cut by 8 bases, the J end by 2 bases, with 12 bases between. CDR3 protein: CAIESPANTGELFF. In DNA, the CDR3 is TGTGCCATCGAATCCCCCGCTAACACCGGGGAGCTGTTTTTT.

This clonotype has more than one count but fewer than ten. J is TRBJ2-2 and V is TRBV5-5, with no clear D. Deletions cut 0 bases from V and 1 base from J, with 7 bases between. The CDR3 covers 15 residues. Germline V gives CDR1 SGHKS, CDR2 YYEKEE (reference sequence). In nucleotides, the CDR3 is TGTGCCAGCAGCTTGGTTTCTCAGAACACCGGGGAGCTGTTTTTT. It is translated as CASSLVSQNTGELFF.

This clonotype was recorded at least ten times. V and J are TRBV20-1 and TRBJ2-1; maybe TRBD2 (7 bases). The V gene's germline CDR1 is DFQATT and CDR2 SNEGSKA (reference sequence). The germline V and J ends were trimmed by 1 base and 9 bases, with 16 bases remaining between them. The CDR3 totals 14 residues. CDR3 sequence reads: CSARGGGVNSEQFF. Written as DNA, the CDR3 is TGCAGTGCTAGAGGAGGGGGGGTCAACAGTGAGCAGTTCTTC.

This clonotype occurred a few times. This chain connects TRBV10-3 to TRBJ1-1, with D possibly matching TRBD1 (5 bases). Germline-derived CDR1 and CDR2 are ENHRY and SYGVKD. Trimming cost V 6 bases and J 8 bases, with 10 bases left between them. The CDR3 contains 11 residues. The CDR3 here is CAIRGTAEAFF. The CDR3 coding sequence is TGTGCCATCAGGGGGACTGCCGAAGCTTTCTTT.

The table lists this clonotype with many counts. The rearrangement links TRBV20-1 to TRBJ1-1, with a possible D match to TRBD1 (6 bases). This CDR3 region has 13 residues. CDR1 is DFQATT, CDR2 SNEGSKA, per germline (reference sequence). Trimming cost V 6 bases and J 5 bases, with 16 bases left between them. Here the CDR3 DNA reads TGCAGTGCCCGGGAGGGGGGGCGGACTGAAGCTTTCTTT. This sequence encodes CSAREGGRTEAFF.

This clonotype was counted a single time. The chain couples TRBV20-1 to TRBJ2-3; D unresolved. The V gene's germline CDR1 is DFQATT and CDR2 SNEGSKA (reference sequence). The CDR3 loop spans 12 amino acids. The germline V and J ends were trimmed by 3 bases and 4 bases, with 8 bases remaining between them. CDR3 nucleotides: TGCAGTGCTAGTGGTTGGTCAGATACGCAGTATTTT. Residues: CSASGWSDTQYF.

This clonotype has just a few counts. V usage is TRBV7-6 and J usage is TRBJ1-3; D is undetermined. Germline-derived CDR1 and CDR2 are SGHVS and FNYEAQ. This CDR3 region has 13 residues. V lost 2 bases, J lost 3 bases, and 5 bases lay in between. The CDR3 DNA follows: TGTGCCAGCAGCTTAAGCGGTGGAAACACCATATATTTT. It yields the protein CASSLSGGNTIYF. Filled out from reference TRBV7-6 and TRBJ1-3, the complete variable domain reads GAGVSQSPRYKVTKRGQDVALRCDPISGHVSLYWYRQALGQGPEFLTYFNYEAQQDKSGLPNDRFSAERPEGSISTLTIQRTEQRDSAMYRCASSLSGGNTIYFGEGSWLTVV.

A few counts support this clonotype. The chain has TRBV12-3 or TRBV12-4 and TRBJ2-2; maybe TRBD2 (5 bases). The V and J ends lost 7 bases and 6 bases respectively, with 9 bases between them. The CDR3 length is 12 residues. The CDR3 sequence: CASNQAAGELFF. CDR3 coding DNA: TGTGCCAGCAATCAAGCGGCCGGGGAGCTGTTTTTT.

The chain links TRBV27 to TRBJ2-1, with 11 nucleotides matching TRBD2. The CDR3 consists of 16 residues. Germline V CDR1 and CDR2: MNHEY, SMNVEV (reference sequence). Losses at the gene ends were 7 bases for V and 6 bases for J; bases not matched to a gene: 11. CDR3 amino acids: CASKPTGTSGRNEQFF. CDR3 coding DNA: TGTGCCAGCAAACCGACCGGGACTAGCGGCCGCAATGAGCAGTTCTTC.

The V and J genes are TRBV27 and TRBJ2-2; D uncertain. This CDR3 has 14 residues. CDR1 and CDR2 from the germline V gene are MNHEY and SMNVEV (reference sequence). Deletions cut 0 bases from V and 4 bases from J, with 6 bases between. CDR3 amino acids: CASSLSSTTGELFF. In DNA form, the CDR3 reads TGTGCCAGCAGTTTATCGTCGACCACCGGGGAGCTGTTTTTT.

The chain uses TRBV20-1 and TRBJ2-7; the match to TRBD1 covers 7 bases. From germline, CDR1 is DFQATT and CDR2 SNEGSKA (reference sequence). The CDR3 is 14 residues long. The ends lost 7 bases at V and 4 bases at J; junction bases unmatched: 13. CDR3 in amino acids: CSVPTRQGLYEQYF. CDR3 DNA: TGCAGTGTCCCGACTCGACAGGGATTGTACGAGCAGTACTTC.

In this sample, this clonotype turned up a few times. V usage is TRBV9 and J usage is TRBJ2-5; D is undetermined. Trimming cost V 0 bases and J 2 bases, with 11 bases left between them. The CDR3 consists of 15 residues. CDR1 and CDR2 from the germline V gene are SGDLS and YYNGEE. This CDR3 is CASSVGGGGQETQYF. CDR3 nucleotide sequence: TGTGCCAGCAGCGTAGGAGGCGGCGGTCAAGAGACCCAGTACTTC.

The rearrangement uses TRBV30 and TRBJ2-5; the D is unclear. Germline lookup yields CDR1 GTSNPN and CDR2 SVGIG (reference sequence). This CDR3 has 16 amino acids. Between the trimmed V and J ends, which lost 0 bases and 1 base, there was a span of 15 bases. The CDR3 sequence is CAWSVLARGSQETQYF. The CDR3 nucleotides are TGTGCCTGGAGTGTACTCGCGCGTGGGTCCCAAGAGACCCAGTACTTC.

There are many counts of this clonotype. The chain couples TRBV12-3 or TRBV12-4 to TRBJ1-2, with 8 bases lining up with TRBD1. J was trimmed by 4 bases and V by 5 bases; bases with no gene match: 6. CDR3 length: 14 residues. The CDR3 spells CASSTLTGGYGYTF. DNA of the CDR3: TGTGCCAGCAGTACCTTAACAGGGGGCTATGGCTACACCTTC.

This chain connects TRBV27 to TRBJ2-4; possibly TRBD2 for D (6 bases). This CDR3 has 17 residues. V was cut by 5 bases and J by 0 bases, with 17 bases left in between. Germline CDR1 and CDR2: MNHEY and SMNVEV (reference sequence). The CDR3 spells CASSPLPRGGAKNIQYF. The CDR3 nucleotides read TGTGCCAGCAGTCCCCTGCCCCGGGGAGGAGCCAAAAACATTCAGTACTTC.

This clonotype appeared a few times. This chain joins TRBV5-1 and TRBJ2-1; 9 nucleotides align to TRBD1. Trimming removed 3 bases from V and 7 bases from J; junction bases left unmatched: 5. The germline V gene has CDR1 SGHRS and CDR2 YFSETQ. This CDR3 has 14 amino acids. CDR3 DNA sequence: TGCGCCAGCAGCTCGGGACAGGGCTTTAATGAGCAGTTCTTC. Its protein is CASSSGQGFNEQFF.

This clonotype was found many times. V and J are TRBV5-1 and TRBJ2-1; possibly TRBD2 for D (7 bases). This CDR3 is built from 15 residues. Germline assignment: CDR1 SGHRS and CDR2 YFSETQ. Trimming left V 2 bases short and J 5 bases short, with 14 bases between. CDR3 residues: CASSLTGGGHNEQFF. Written as DNA, the CDR3 is TGCGCCAGCAGCTTAACGGGGGGCGGACACAATGAGCAGTTCTTC.

A remark on this clonotype: This may stem from a read error, because a much larger clone lies one nucleotide away. This rearrangement joins TRBV29-1 to TRBJ2-1; TRBD2 matches 12 bases. Germline V gene sequence: CDR1 SQVTM, CDR2 ANQGSEA. The CDR3 runs 14 residues. CDR3 region: CSVPLAGGDNEQLF. CDR3 DNA: TGCAGCGTTCCCCTAGCGGGGGGGGACAATGAGCAGCTCTTC.